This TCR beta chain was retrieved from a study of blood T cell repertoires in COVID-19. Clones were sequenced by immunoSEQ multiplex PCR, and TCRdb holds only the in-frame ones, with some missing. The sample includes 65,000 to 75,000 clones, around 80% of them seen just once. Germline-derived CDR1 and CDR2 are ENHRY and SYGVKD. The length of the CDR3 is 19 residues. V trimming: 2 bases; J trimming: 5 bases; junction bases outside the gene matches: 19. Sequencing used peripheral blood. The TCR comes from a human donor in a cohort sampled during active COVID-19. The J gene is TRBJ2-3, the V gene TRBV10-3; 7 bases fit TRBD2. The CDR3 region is CAISENLSSGSKWGDTQYF. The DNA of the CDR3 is TGTGCCATCAGTGAGAATTTGTCTAGCGGCAGCAAATGGGGAGATACGCAGTATTTT.